This T cell receptor beta chain appears in the sequencing data of a study of shared clonotypes between healthy human individuals. CDR3 size: 15 residues. Germline CDR1 and CDR2: MGHDK and SYGVNS. The V and J ends lost 1 base and 0 bases respectively, with 7 bases between them. Clones were read by immunoSEQ multiplex PCR, and TCRdb kept only the in-frame ones, dropping some. The data contain roughly 770,000 clones, around 96% of them singletons. CD45RO-negative cells were positively selected for CCR7, leaving out terminally differentiated effector memory CD45RA+ cells. Sequenced: naive CD8+ T cells sorted from blood. The receptor comes from a man younger than 45 in good health. V gene TRBV25-1 combines with J gene TRBJ2-1; TRBD2 might be the D (5 bases). The CDR3 coding sequence is TGTGCCAGCAGTGAATCTGGGAGCTCCTACAATGAGCAGTTCTTC. Translation: CASSESGSSYNEQFF.